This record looks at one T cell receptor beta chain sequence and its context. The source of the sample is a study of CD8+CD57+ T cells in acquired aplastic anemia. CD8+CD57+ cell expansion, shown by flow cytometry, had occurred in the patients selected for sequencing. Severe acquired aplastic anemia was present in all patients. At blood sampling, none of the patients had yet received therapy. V was clipped by 2 bases and J by 5 bases; unmatched bases: 9. This CDR3 has 14 residues. The germline CDR1 and CDR2 sequences are DFQATT and SNEGSKA (reference sequence). For CDR3 and TCR beta VDJ profiling, genomic DNA was the template used. Each CDR3 protein gets one entry after TCRdb re-called the reads with MiXCR. The data contain about 40,000 distinct CDR3 sequences, roughly three fifths of them singletons.

J is TRBJ2-7 and V is TRBV20-1; TRBD1 matches at 7 bases. Sample: sorted CD4+, CD8+, or CD8+CD57+ T cells (not recorded which) from PBMCs. The source is a human donor with aplastic anemia. The CDR3 bases are TGCAGTGCTAGAAACCCGGGACAGTTCGACGAGCAGTACTTC. This translates into CSARNPGQFDEQYF.